These 19 T cell receptor beta chains were sequenced from one sample in a study of PD-1 blockade in classical Hodgkin lymphoma. Sequencing used immunoSEQ multiplex PCR; TCRdb keeps in-frame clones, though not all of them. The data contain 45,000 or so clones, roughly 91% of them singletons. Time point in this sample: newly diagnosed, previously untreated cHL patient sample. The sample taken for sequencing was peripheral blood mononuclear cells (PBMCs). These receptors were obtained from a human donor with classical Hodgkin lymphoma.

This clone was recorded only once. The V gene is TRBV5-1, the J gene TRBJ2-2, with TRBD1 identical over 7 bases. The CDR3 length is 16 residues. Losses at the gene ends were 4 bases for V and 3 bases for J; bases not matched to a gene: 9. Germline CDR1 is SGHRS and CDR2 is YFSETQ. The CDR3 sequence: CASSTGTEVYTGELFF. DNA for the CDR3: TGCGCCAGCAGCACCGGGACAGAAGTGTACACCGGGGAGCTGTTTTTT.

The J gene is TRBJ1-1, the V gene TRBV6-6; the D is unclear. The CDR3 sequence is 14 residues long. V was pared by 7 bases and J by 3 bases, with 15 bases between. Germline V lookup: CDR1 MNHNY, CDR2 SVGAGI (reference sequence). The chain's CDR3 is CASTPGGRDTEAFF. CDR3 DNA: TGTGCCAGCACCCCCGGAGGGAGGGACACTGAAGCTTTCTTT.

This sequence joins TRBV7-9 and TRBJ2-7, with D unresolved. CDR1 SEHNR and CDR2 FQNEAQ come from the germline V gene (reference sequence). The CDR3 extends over 13 amino acids. Trimming cost V 5 bases and J 2 bases, with 10 bases left between them. The CDR3 here is CASSPRGTYEQYV. The CDR3 region has the DNA TGTGCCAGCAGCCCCCGCGGAACCTACGAGCAGTACGTC.

This clone was observed a single time. Here the CDR3 reads CASTKGRFNYGYTF. CDR3 in DNA: TGTGCCAGCACTAAGGGCAGGTTTAACTATGGCTACACCTTC. V is TRBV6-6 and J is TRBJ1-2; no firm D call. Trimming shortened V by 7 bases and J by 1 base, and 13 bases separated the two germline ends. CDR1 MNHNY and CDR2 SVGAGI come from the germline V gene (reference sequence). This CDR3 has 14 amino acids.

Turning to this clone: Other DNA sequences in the sample encode the same CDR3. The chain links TRBV5-6 to TRBJ2-1; unclear D gene. Trimming shortened V by 1 base and J by 5 bases, and 4 bases separated the two germline ends. This CDR3 is built from 12 residues. Germline assignment: CDR1 SGHDT and CDR2 YYEEEE. CDR3 residues: CASSLQDNEQFF. Written as DNA, the CDR3 is TGTGCCAGCAGCTTGCAGGACAATGAGCAGTTCTTC.

The rearrangement uses TRBV10-1 and TRBJ2-1, with 9 bases aligning to TRBD2. Germline V lookup: CDR1 WNHNN, CDR2 SYGVQD (reference sequence). The junction had 8 bases not matched to a gene; V was cut back by 7 bases and J by 10 bases. The CDR3 totals 13 residues. CDR3 coding DNA: TGCGCCAGCAAGGCTAGCGGGACGGGAGAGCAGTTCTTC. Translation gives CASKASGTGEQFF.

V gene TRBV28 combines with J gene TRBJ1-2, with D unclear. Germline V gives CDR1 MDHEN, CDR2 SYDVKM. Trimming stripped 7 bases from V and 3 bases from J, with 15 bases between. This CDR3 has 14 residues. The CDR3 DNA reads as TGTGCCAGCACTACTCCGGGCGCTTACTATGGCTACACCTTC. Translated: CASTTPGAYYGYTF.

The count of this clone is one. The CDR3 nucleotides are TGCGCCAGCCGCCCCGGACAGTTCAACTATGGCTACACCTTC. It translates to CASRPGQFNYGYTF. J is TRBJ1-2 and V is TRBV5-1; tentative D call: TRBD1 (6 bases). CDR3 length: 14 residues. Germline V gene lookup returns CDR1 SGHRS and CDR2 YFSETQ. Trimming stripped 7 bases from V and 2 bases from J, with 15 bases between.

The rearrangement uses TRBV28 and TRBJ1-2; 11 nucleotides line up with TRBD1. V lost 3 bases, J lost 6 bases, and 6 bases stayed unmatched. This CDR3 comprises 15 residues. The V gene's germline CDR1 is MDHEN and CDR2 SYDVKM. The CDR3 spells CASSFSGQGEDGYTF. The CDR3 region has the DNA TGTGCCAGCAGTTTTTCGGGACAGGGGGAGGATGGCTACACCTTC.

The CDR3 loop is CASSLGRSLTDTQYF. Written as DNA, the CDR3 is TGTGCCAGCAGTTTAGGACGGTCTCTCACAGATACGCAGTATTTT. This chain links TRBV28 with TRBJ2-3; D not resolved. CDR1 MDHEN and CDR2 SYDVKM come from the germline V gene. Trimming removed 2 bases from V and 2 bases from J, with 11 bases in between. The CDR3 is made up of 15 amino acids.

The chain couples TRBV9 to TRBJ2-2; D may correspond to TRBD1 or TRBD2 (5 bases each). Germline-derived CDR1 and CDR2 are SGDLS and YYNGEE. V lost 2 bases and J lost 4, with 12 bases in between. The CDR3 is made up of 15 amino acids. This chain's CDR3 is CASSVQVGGTGELFF. CDR3 bases: TGTGCCAGCAGCGTCCAGGTTGGGGGCACCGGGGAGCTGTTTTTT.

The chain couples TRBV27 to TRBJ1-2; 8 bases are a match to TRBD1. The trim removed 2 bases at V and 3 bases at J, leaving 20 bases unmatched. The V gene's germline CDR1 is MNHEY and CDR2 SMNVEV (reference sequence). The CDR3 is 20 residues long. Here the CDR3 DNA reads TGTGCCAGCAGTTTAAGCCCGGACAGGGAAGTTAGCGAAATCCACTATGGCTACACCTTC. It translates to CASSLSPDREVSEIHYGYTF.

Here the CDR3 reads CASSLAEGLAIRETQYF. The CDR3 DNA sequence: TGTGCCAGCAGCTTAGCCGAGGGACTAGCGATAAGGGAGACCCAGTACTTC. The chain recombines TRBV7-9 with TRBJ2-5; 10 bases are shared with TRBD2. V lost 0 bases and J lost 5; bases outside the gene matches: 9. The germline V gene encodes CDR1 SEHNR and CDR2 FQNEAQ (reference sequence). The CDR3 loop spans 17 amino acids. Full variable domain (remainder filled in from reference TRBV7-9 and TRBJ2-5): DTGVSQNPRHKITKRGQNVTFRCDPISEHNRLYWYRQTLGQGPEFLTYFQNEAQLEKSRLLSDRFSAERPKGSFSTLEIQRTEQGDSAMYLCASSLAEGLAIRETQYFGPGTRLLVL.

CDR3 in DNA: TGTGCCAGCAGAAAAGGGGGAGGAGTTGGGGAAGAGACCCAGTACTTC. This gives the protein CASRKGGGVGEETQYF. V and J are TRBV27 and TRBJ2-5, with D perhaps being TRBD1 or TRBD2 (6 bases each). CDR1 is MNHEY and CDR2 is SMNVEV in the germline V gene (reference sequence). V was cut by 6 bases and J by 3 bases, with 20 bases left in between. This CDR3 comprises 16 residues.

The chain recombines TRBV6-1 with TRBJ1-1, with no clear D. Trimming cost V 5 bases and J 0 bases, with 4 bases left between them. The CDR3 covers 12 residues. The germline V gene encodes CDR1 MNHNS and CDR2 SASEGT. In DNA, the CDR3 is TGTGCCAGCAGTCCTCTGAACACTGAAGCTTTCTTT. It is translated as CASSPLNTEAFF.

In regard to this clone: The junction departs from the called germline gene at one end, perhaps through a read error. This chain links TRBV5-6 with TRBJ2-7; D possibly corresponds to TRBD2 (5 bases). The CDR3 is made up of 14 amino acids. The germline V gene has CDR1 SGHDT and CDR2 YYEEEE. The CDR3 region is CASNLDFTGYEQYF. The CDR3 DNA reads as TGTGCCAGCAACTTGGACTTCACGGGCTACGAGCAGTACTTC.

The rearrangement joins TRBV6-1 to TRBJ2-3; D remains unclear. With 7 bases removed from V and 5 bases from J, the gap between germline ends came to 16 bases. The CDR3 extends over 14 amino acids. Germline CDR1 reads MNHNS; CDR2 reads SASEGT. The CDR3 spells CASIYGKDGDTQYF. The CDR3 nucleotides read TGTGCCAGCATATACGGAAAGGATGGAGATACGCAGTATTTT.

The chain combines TRBV13 with TRBJ2-5; no reliable D call. The germline V gene encodes CDR1 PRHDT and CDR2 FYEKMQ (reference sequence). V dropped 1 base and J dropped 5 bases, with 8 bases sitting between them. The CDR3 runs to 13 residues. The CDR3 loop reads CASSLVGVETQYF. The CDR3 DNA sequence: TGTGCCAGCAGCTTAGTCGGAGTGGAGACCCAGTACTTC.

This clone was detected only once. This chain connects TRBV7-6 to TRBJ2-1; unclear D gene. Germline assignment: CDR1 SGHVS and CDR2 FNYEAQ. This CDR3 is 16 amino acids long. V was shortened by 6 bases and J by 0 bases, with 15 bases between the two germline ends. The CDR3 is CASSDTRVSSYNEQFF. The DNA for the CDR3 is TGTGCCAGCAGTGACACCCGGGTGAGCTCCTACAATGAGCAGTTCTTC. Full variable domain (outside the CDR3, taken from reference TRBV7-6 and TRBJ2-1): GAGVSQSPRYKVTKRGQDVALRCDPISGHVSLYWYRQALGQGPEFLTYFNYEAQQDKSGLPNDRFSAERPEGSISTLTIQRTEQRDSAMYRCASSDTRVSSYNEQFFGPGTRLTVL.